The rows below give T cell receptor beta chains drawn from one sample of a study of regulatory T cells in long-lasting Graves disease. MiXCR was run by TCRdb on the multiplex PCR reads, yielding one entry per CDR3 protein. Among fewer than 550,000 distinct CDR3 sequences listed, roughly a sixth were seen once. These same data were also listed under a study on T cells in Graves' hyperthyroidism and ophthalmopathy.

This specimen consisted of peripheral blood mononuclear cells (PBMCs), obtained at new diagnosis, from a patient treated with antithyroid drugs. The source is a woman aged 40-65 years with Graves disease. The CDR3 runs from the conserved cysteine through the conserved F or W. Each record gives: CDR3 length, D gene, J gene, clone size, V gene, CDR3 protein, CDR3 DNA. D genes are given only for firm matches. Clone size is given for some rows only: seen once, a few or many times, or a class if the clone is expanded.

16	TRBD2	TRBJ2-1	few	TRBV5-1	CASSLSGTSGANEQFF	TGCGCCAGCAGCTTGTCAGGGACTAGCGGGGCCAATGAGCAGTTCTTC
15	-	TRBJ2-2	many	TRBV7-2	CASSYRTVNTGELFF	TGTGCCAGCAGCTACCGGACAGTGAACACCGGGGAGCTGTTTTTT
15	-	TRBJ2-1	-	TRBV7-3	CASSLNPGLRNEQFF	TGTGCCAGCAGCCTTAACCCGGGACTTAGAAATGAGCAGTTCTTC
15	-	TRBJ2-2	few	TRBV7-9	CASSLAPQPSGELFF	TGTGCCAGCAGCTTAGCGCCCCAGCCGTCGGGGGAGCTGTTTTTT
15	TRBD1	TRBJ1-1	-	TRBV19	CASSVTTGGITEAFF	TGTGCCAGTAGTGTAACGACAGGGGGCATTACTGAAGCTTTCTTT
14	TRBD1	TRBJ2-7	many	TRBV10-2	CASGPWTGYNEQYF	TGCGCCAGCGGACCCTGGACAGGTTACAACGAGCAGTACTTC
13	TRBD1	TRBJ1-1	many	TRBV28	CASSIQTGGEAFF	TGTGCCAGCAGTATACAGACAGGGGGTGAAGCTTTCTTT
17	-	TRBJ1-2	many	TRBV2	CASNGGQGRIPNYGYTF	TGTGCCAGCAACGGGGGGCAGGGGCGGATACCGAACTATGGCTACACCTTC
13	-	TRBJ2-7	many	TRBV28	CASGLLEPYEQYF	TGTGCCAGCGGGTTGCTTGAACCCTACGAGCAGTACTTC
15	-	TRBJ2-2	-	TRBV5-1	CASSLGAVGTGELFF	TGCGCCAGCAGCTTGGGGGCAGTAGGCACCGGGGAGCTGTTTTTT
14	TRBD1	TRBJ2-7	many	TRBV30	CAWQGARLSYEQYF	TGTGCCTGGCAGGGGGCTCGATTGTCCTACGAGCAGTACTTC
15	-	TRBJ1-4	few	TRBV12-3/TRBV12-4	CASSFGGGTNEKLFF	TGTGCCAGCAGTTTTGGGGGGGGGACTAATGAAAAACTGTTTTTT
15	-	TRBJ1-1	many	TRBV27	CASSLVPTMNTEAFF	TGTGCCAGCAGTTTAGTCCCCACTATGAACACTGAAGCTTTCTTT
16	-	TRBJ1-3	few	TRBV6-9	CASSYGQHSSGNTIHF	TGTGCCAGCAGTTACGGCCAGCACAGCTCTGGAAACACCATACATTTT
15	-	TRBJ1-1	-	TRBV12-3/TRBV12-4	CASSFQTTRNTEAFF	TGTGCCAGCAGCTTTCAGACGACGAGAAACACTGAAGCTTTCTTT
15	-	TRBJ2-3	-	TRBV27	CASSLNTASTDTQYF	TGTGCCAGCAGTTTAAATACCGCCTCCACAGATACGCAGTATTTT
13	-	TRBJ2-7	many	TRBV30	CAWSRDTQGEQYF	TGTGCCTGGAGTCGAGACACCCAGGGGGAGCAGTACTTC
13	TRBD1	TRBJ1-2	many	TRBV3-1	CASSQTGGELYTF	TGTGCCAGCAGCCAAACAGGGGGCGAGCTATACACCTTC
15	TRBD1	TRBJ2-7	-	TRBV4-1	CASSPGQGGGLEQYF	TGCGCCAGCAGCCCCGGACAGGGGGGGGGTTTGGAGCAGTACTTC
13	-	TRBJ1-1	many	TRBV7-9	CASSAGQNTEAFF	TGTGCCAGCAGCGCCGGACAGAACACTGAAGCTTTCTTT
13	TRBD1	TRBJ1-1	many	TRBV24-1	CATRRGLNTEAFF	TGTGCCACCAGAAGGGGGCTGAACACTGAAGCTTTCTTT
16	TRBD2	TRBJ2-1	many	TRBV9	CASSDSSGGAYNEQFF	TGTGCCAGCAGCGACTCGTCCGGGGGGGCCTACAATGAGCAGTTCTTC
14	TRBD2	TRBJ2-1	few	TRBV10-3	CAIGPLAGGSEQFF	TGTGCCATCGGGCCTTTAGCGGGGGGAAGTGAGCAGTTCTTC
18	-	TRBJ2-7	-	TRBV7-8	CASSLKLGGRMGSYEQYF	TGTGCCAGCAGCTTAAAGTTGGGGGGCAGGATGGGCTCCTACGAGCAGTACTTC
14	-	TRBJ1-5	many	TRBV6-1	CASKGEVSNQPQHF	TGTGCCAGCAAAGGAGAGGTTAGCAATCAGCCCCAGCATTTT
15	-	TRBJ1-2	few	TRBV5-4	CASSLRDSGIYGYTF	TGTGCCAGCAGCTTGCGTGACAGCGGAATCTATGGCTACACCTTC
17	TRBD2	TRBJ2-2	few	TRBV3-1	CASSQDSAGGNTGELFF	TGTGCCAGCAGCCAAGATTCGGCGGGGGGGAACACCGGGGAGCTGTTTTTT
15	TRBD1	TRBJ2-7	many	TRBV6-2/TRBV6-3	CASSLGQGGDYEQYF	TGTGCCAGCAGCCTAGGACAGGGGGGAGACTACGAGCAGTACTTC
14	-	TRBJ1-1	-	TRBV19	CASSMGPRGTEAFF	TGTGCCAGTAGTATGGGACCCCGGGGGACTGAAGCTTTCTTT
16	TRBD1	TRBJ1-2	many	TRBV30	CAWSVRGTGIPSGYTF	TGTGCCTGGAGTGTACGGGGGACAGGAATCCCTTCGGGCTACACCTTC
15	-	TRBJ1-1	-	TRBV6-1	CASRSLSPVGTEAFF	TGTGCCAGCAGATCACTCAGTCCCGTGGGGACTGAAGCTTTCTTT
13	TRBD1	TRBJ2-7	many	TRBV7-8	CASSPGQEVEQYF	TGTGCCAGCAGCCCGGGACAGGAGGTCGAGCAGTACTTC
14	-	TRBJ1-3	-	TRBV20-1	CSATDSSAGNTIYF	TGCAGTGCGACGGATTCTTCGGCAGGAAACACCATATATTTT
14	TRBD1	TRBJ2-1	few	TRBV9	CASSVAGGTNEQFF	TGTGCCAGCAGCGTAGCAGGGGGCACGAATGAGCAGTTCTTC
16	TRBD2	TRBJ2-2	-	TRBV11-2	CASSLRLASNTGELFF	TGTGCCAGCAGCCTCCGACTAGCTTCGAACACCGGGGAGCTGTTTTTT
13	-	TRBJ2-1	few	TRBV20-1	CSARDSGSGEQFF	TGCAGTGCTAGAGATTCTGGGTCGGGTGAGCAGTTCTTC
18	-	TRBJ1-2	-	TRBV19	CASSRTDASMLANYGYTF	TGTGCCAGCTCTAGGACAGACGCCTCCATGTTAGCTAACTATGGCTACACCTTC
15	TRBD1	TRBJ1-5	once	TRBV28	CASRQGGGSNQPQHF	TGTGCCAGCAGACAGGGGGGAGGCTCGAATCAGCCCCAGCATTTT
17	-	TRBJ2-7	-	TRBV19	CASSIAASQTSSYEQYF	TGTGCCAGTAGTATAGCCGCATCGCAGACGAGCTCCTACGAGCAGTACTTC
16	TRBD2	TRBJ2-5	-	TRBV10-3	CAISESLASGGETQYF	TGTGCCATCAGTGAGTCGTTGGCTAGCGGGGGAGAGACCCAGTACTTC
14	-	TRBJ1-6	-	TRBV2	CASVGQNYNSPLHF	TGTGCCAGCGTAGGACAGAACTATAATTCACCCCTCCACTTT
13	-	TRBJ1-6	many	TRBV7-3	CASSSGADSPLHF	TGTGCCAGCAGCTCTGGGGCGGATTCACCCCTCCACTTT
14	-	TRBJ2-7	many	TRBV2	CASSVNSKSYEQYF	TGTGCCAGCAGTGTAAATAGCAAGTCCTACGAGCAGTACTTC
17	-	TRBJ2-2	-	TRBV6-2/TRBV6-3	CASSYLSLSENTGELFF	TGTGCCAGCAGTTACTTATCACTTTCGGAAAACACCGGGGAGCTGTTTTTT
16	-	TRBJ2-2	few	TRBV12-5	CASGLSPGANTGELFF	TGTGCTAGTGGTTTGTCCCCTGGAGCGAACACCGGGGAGCTGTTTTTT
15	-	TRBJ2-5	many	TRBV12-5	CASGLDLIHQETQYF	TGTGCTAGTGGTTTGGACCTGATCCACCAAGAGACCCAGTACTTC